What follows are 3 T cell receptor beta chains derived from one specimen sequenced in a study of blood T cell repertoires in COVID-19. Here immunoSEQ multiplex PCR was the method, and the copy in TCRdb shows in-frame clones only, minus some. The repertoire holds fewer than 150,000 clones, with 88% as singletons. Material for sequencing was peripheral blood. These receptors were collected from a man over 45 with active or convalescent COVID-19.

V gene TRBV28 combines with J gene TRBJ2-2, with 15 bases identical to TRBD2. Germline assignment: CDR1 MDHEN and CDR2 SYDVKM. The CDR3 runs 17 residues. The V gene end was trimmed by 4 bases and the J gene end by 6 bases; junction bases not matched to a gene: 6. The CDR3 loop reads CASSSWGLAGGPGELFF. The CDR3, as DNA: TGTGCCAGCAGTTCATGGGGACTAGCGGGAGGCCCCGGGGAGCTGTTTTTT.

On this clone itself: The sample holds other DNA sequences that translate to the same CDR3. Here the CDR3 reads CASSLGIGSSYEQYF. Here the CDR3 DNA reads TGTGCCAGCAGCTTAGGTATCGGGAGCTCCTACGAGCAGTACTTC. V and J are TRBV7-9 and TRBJ2-7; D may be TRBD2 (6 bases). The V end was cut by 1 base, the J end by 0 bases, with 10 bases between. CDR1 is SEHNR, CDR2 FQNEAQ, per germline (reference sequence). This CDR3 has 15 residues.

The genes are TRBV14 and TRBJ2-2; D remains unclear. The germline V gene has CDR1 SGHDN and CDR2 FVKESK. This CDR3 has 14 residues. Trimming left V 4 bases short and J 5 bases short, with 11 bases between. CDR3 bases: TGTGCCAGCAGCCCGACATTATGGACCGGGGAGCTGTTTTTT. This gives the protein CASSPTLWTGELFF.